Listed below are T cell receptor beta chains from one sample, sequenced in a study of control samples from healthy donors and cancer patients. Clones were sequenced by immunoSEQ multiplex PCR, and TCRdb holds only the in-frame ones, with some missing. The sample has 45,000 to 60,000 clones, about nine tenths seen once. The sample comprised PBMCs. The receptor set was obtained from a man in his sixties with head and neck cancer. Each CDR3 is given with its conserved first and last residue. D genes are given only for firm matches. Some rows have no size entry. The others give once, few or many, or a class for an expanded clone.

d_call	v_call	j_call	clone_size	cdr3_nt	cdr3_aa
NA	TRBV6-6	TRBJ2-7	NA	TGTGCCAGCAGTTACTCCCGGGACGAGCAGTACTTC	CASSYSRDEQYF
NA	TRBV3-1/TRBV3-2	TRBJ1-6	once	TGTGCCAGCAGCCTGCAGCCCGGTGGCAATTCACCCCTCCACTTT	CASSLQPGGNSPLHF
TRBD1	TRBV7-2	TRBJ1-5	NA	TGTGCCAGCAGCTTAATGGGACAGGCTAGCAATCAGCCCCAGCATTTT	CASSLMGQASNQPQHF
TRBD1	TRBV5-1	TRBJ1-2	NA	TGCGCCAGCAGCCCTGGACAGGACTATGGCTACACCTTC	CASSPGQDYGYTF
TRBD2	TRBV6-2/TRBV6-3	TRBJ2-1	few	TGTGCCAGCAGTTCCATCTATAGCGGGAGATGGTCCAATGAGCAGTTCTTC	CASSSIYSGRWSNEQFF
NA	TRBV4-1	TRBJ1-4	NA	TGCGCCAGCAGCTCCCGGGCCCCGGGCGATGAAAAACTGTTTTTT	CASSSRAPGDEKLFF
TRBD1	TRBV27	TRBJ2-7	once	TGTGCCGGCAGTTGGGGACAGGAGCAAGTCTACGAGCAGTACTTC	CAGSWGQEQVYEQYF
NA	TRBV30	TRBJ1-5	NA	TGTGCCTGGAGTTTAGGTGGCAATCAGCCCCAGCATTTT	CAWSLGGNQPQHF
NA	TRBV19	TRBJ1-2	NA	TGTGCCAGTAGTCAGTCGGCAGCCGCGTCTAACTATGGCTACACCTTC	CASSQSAAASNYGYTF
TRBD1	TRBV11-2	TRBJ1-1	NA	TGTGCCAGCAGCCTGAGAGACAGGGCCACTGAAGCTTTCTTT	CASSLRDRATEAFF
NA	TRBV4-1	TRBJ2-1	NA	TGCGCCAGCAGCCAAGTAATTCGAGACAATGAGCAGTTCTTC	CASSQVIRDNEQFF
NA	TRBV7-2	TRBJ1-2	NA	TGTGCCAGCAGCTCTCAGGGTCTTGGCTACACCTTC	CASSSQGLGYTF
NA	TRBV18	TRBJ1-1	NA	TGTGCCAGCTCACCTGGGACAAATGAGGCTTTCTTT	CASSPGTNEAFF
NA	TRBV3-1/TRBV3-2	TRBJ2-7	once	TGTGCCAGCAGCCAAGTCGACTACGAGCAGTACTTC	CASSQVDYEQYF
NA	TRBV7-8	TRBJ1-1	NA	TGTGCCAGCAGCTTAGCGTCGGGGCACACTGAAGCTTTCTTT	CASSLASGHTEAFF
TRBD1	TRBV3-1/TRBV3-2	TRBJ1-3	NA	TGTGCCAGCAGCCAAGATCGGCTACCGTTGGGACAGCCAGGAAACACCATATATTTT	CASSQDRLPLGQPGNTIYF
TRBD1	TRBV3-1/TRBV3-2	TRBJ1-1	once	TGTGCCAGCAGCCAAGCGGGACAGGGGAACACTGAAGCTTTCTTT	CASSQAGQGNTEAFF
TRBD1	TRBV19	TRBJ2-6	NA	TGTGCCAGTCGCCGACAGGGTTTAATTGGGGCCAACGTCCTGACTTTC	CASRRQGLIGANVLTF
NA	TRBV25-1	TRBJ2-1	NA	TGTGCCAGCGTAACCAGGGGGGATGAGCAGTTCTTC	CASVTRGDEQFF
TRBD1	TRBV5-4	TRBJ1-2	NA	TGTGCCAGCAGCGGGGGACAGTACGCGGACGGTGGCTACACCTTC	CASSGGQYADGGYTF
TRBD2	TRBV28	TRBJ2-7	NA	TGTGCCAGCAGTTCCTCGGGGGGGCCATCGGGAGAGCAGTACTTC	CASSSSGGPSGEQYF
NA	TRBV18	TRBJ2-7	NA	TGTGCCAGCTCACCCAACTCCGGGGTCGAGCAGTACTTC	CASSPNSGVEQYF
TRBD2	TRBV10-3	TRBJ2-1	NA	TGTGCCATCAATCGGGGGGGCGAGGACAATGAGCAGTTCTTC	CAINRGGEDNEQFF
NA	TRBV5-5	TRBJ1-4	NA	TGTGCCAGCAGCTTCATTGGACAAGTTAATGAAAAACTGTTTTTT	CASSFIGQVNEKLFF
NA	TRBV30	TRBJ1-3	NA	TGTGCCAATATGGGGCGGTCTGGAAACACCATATATTTT	CANMGRSGNTIYF
TRBD2	TRBV7-2	TRBJ2-1	NA	TGTGCCAGCAGCTTGGGTAATAGCGGGAGGACGAACAATGAGCAGTTCTTC	CASSLGNSGRTNNEQFF